This entry lists 18 T cell receptor beta chains sequenced from one sample in a study of cytotoxic CD8 clonotypes in ibrutinib-treated CLL. The method was immunoSEQ multiplex PCR; TCRdb's version includes in-frame clones alone and lacks a portion of them. The profile shows about 49,000 clones, under 75% of them singletons. This specimen consisted of PBMCs, obtained after 12 months of ibrutinib treatment. The source of these receptors is a human donor with chronic lymphocytic leukemia.

The chain combines TRBV15 with TRBJ1-2, with D tentatively TRBD1 (5 bases). The CDR3 is 16 residues long. V lost 1 base, J lost 4 bases, and 16 bases lay in between. Germline V gives CDR1 LNHNV, CDR2 YYDKDF (reference sequence). CDR3 amino acids: CATSRVTGPRGYGYTF. The CDR3 DNA reads TGTGCCACCAGCAGAGTTACAGGACCGCGGGGCTATGGCTACACCTTC.

The rearrangement joins TRBV14 to TRBJ2-1, with D uncertain. Trimming stripped 5 bases from V and 3 bases from J, with 14 bases between. CDR3 length equals 15 residues. In germline, CDR1 is SGHDN, CDR2 FVKESK. CDR3 in DNA: TGTGCCAGCAGCTCATTGGCCAGGCACTACAATGAGCAGTTCTTC. Translated: CASSSLARHYNEQFF.

In DNA form, the CDR3 reads TGTGCCAGCAAATTCGGGCCATTACGGGATGAGCAGTTCTTC. Its translation: CASKFGPLRDEQFF. V is TRBV2 and J is TRBJ2-1, with no clear D. This CDR3 comprises 14 residues. Germline values: CDR1 SNHLY, CDR2 FYNNEI. Trimming left V 7 bases short and J 8 bases short, with 18 bases between.

This clone was seen only a few times. The J gene is TRBJ2-7, the V gene TRBV5-1, with 14 positions matching TRBD2. The trim removed 4 bases at V and 2 bases at J, leaving 8 bases unmatched. The length of the CDR3 is 17 residues. Germline-derived CDR1 and CDR2 are SGHRS and YFSETQ. The CDR3 spells CASSPIRLAGGPYEQYF. The CDR3 coding sequence is TGCGCCAGCAGCCCCATTAGACTAGCGGGGGGGCCCTACGAGCAGTACTTC.

CDR3 nucleotides: TGTGCCAGCAGCCCGGGCCCTTCGGATACGCAGTATTTT. Translated: CASSPGPSDTQYF. The chain joins TRBV7-8 to TRBJ2-3; D remains unclear. The V and J ends lost 5 bases and 6 bases respectively, with 12 bases between them. The CDR3 spans 13 residues. Germline V gene lookup returns CDR1 SGHVS and CDR2 FQNEAQ. Full variable domain (missing parts from reference TRBV7-8 and TRBJ2-3): GAGVSQSPRYKVAKRGQDVALRCDPISGHVSLFWYQQALGQGPEFLTYFQNEAQLDKSGLPSDRFFAERPEGSVSTLKIQRTQQEDSAVYLCASSPGPSDTQYFGPGTRLTVL.

The CDR3 sequence is CASSGPWDRESTDTQYF. The CDR3, as DNA: TGTGCCAGCAGTGGACCCTGGGACAGGGAGAGCACAGATACGCAGTATTTT. The chain carries TRBV2 and TRBJ2-3, with 9 bases fitting TRBD1. CDR1 and CDR2 (germline): SNHLY, FYNNEI. This CDR3 region has 17 residues. The V and J ends lost 4 bases and 0 bases, in that order; junction bases with no gene match: 8. The variable domain in full, with the rest retrieved from reference TRBV2 and TRBJ2-3, is EPEVTQTPSHQVTQMGQEVILRCVPISNHLYFYWYRQILGQKVEFLVSFYNNEISEKSEIFDDQFSVERPDGSNFTLKIRSTKLEDSAMYFCASSGPWDRESTDTQYFGPGTRLTVL.

The V and J genes are TRBV10-3 and TRBJ1-6; 7 nucleotides line up with TRBD1. Germline assignment: CDR1 ENHRY and CDR2 SYGVKD. This CDR3 contains 14 residues. V gave up 2 bases and J gave up 5 bases; unmatched junction bases: 0. The CDR3 spells CAISEGQDNSPLHF. For the CDR3, the DNA is TGTGCCATCAGTGAGGGACAGGATAATTCACCCCTCCACTTT.

The V call is TRBV18, the J call TRBJ2-7; 11 bases map to TRBD2. The CDR3 extends over 14 amino acids. The V and J ends lost 4 bases and 6 bases, in that order; junction bases with no gene match: 5. Germline loops: CDR1 KGHSH, CDR2 LQKENI. The CDR3 here is CASSLAGGTVEQYF. The CDR3 nucleotides read TGTGCCAGCTCACTAGCGGGGGGGACTGTCGAGCAGTACTTC.

This clone was counted between two and nine times. The chain combines TRBV6-4 with TRBJ1-1; the match to TRBD1 covers 7 bases. The V gene's germline CDR1 is MRHNA and CDR2 SNTAGT. V was pared by 7 bases and J by 1 base, with 6 bases of the junction left unmatched. The CDR3 totals 14 residues. CDR3 residues: CASKGQSGNTEAFF. The CDR3 bases are TGTGCCAGCAAGGGACAGTCAGGGAACACTGAAGCTTTCTTT.

V usage is TRBV28 and J usage is TRBJ1-2; TRBD1 agrees at 8 bases. CDR1 is MDHEN and CDR2 is SYDVKM in the germline V gene. The CDR3 covers 13 residues. V lost 10 bases to trimming and J lost 3 bases; unmatched junction nucleotides: 7. CDR3 in amino acids: CAILDRADYGYTF. CDR3 bases: TGTGCCATACTGGACAGGGCAGACTATGGCTACACCTTC.

The genes are TRBV25-1 and TRBJ1-2; 7 bases are a match to TRBD1. Per germline, CDR1 MGHDK and CDR2 SYGVNS. This CDR3 contains 14 residues. Trimming at V came to 3 bases and at J to 7 bases, leaving 8 bases not matched to a gene. The CDR3 DNA sequence: TGTGCCAGCAGTGATCCCACAGGGGTGAGTGGCTACACCTTC. Protein product: CASSDPTGVSGYTF.

The CDR3 loop is CASSMGGLGGSYQPQHF. The CDR3, as DNA: TGTGCCAGTAGTATGGGGGGGTTGGGAGGCTCATATCAGCCCCAGCATTTT. V is TRBV19 and J is TRBJ1-5, with D tentatively TRBD1 (5 bases). The CDR3 loop spans 17 amino acids. CDR1 is LNHDA, CDR2 SQIVND, per germline (reference sequence). V was cut by 3 bases and J by 5 bases, with 20 bases left in between. The whole variable domain, remainder taken from reference TRBV19 and TRBJ1-5, is DGGITQSPKYLFRKEGQNVTLSCEQNLNHDAMYWYRQDPGQGLRLIYYSQIVNDFQKGDIAEGYSVSREKKESFPLTVTSAQKNPTAFYLCASSMGGLGGSYQPQHFGDGTRLSIL.

The gene calls are TRBV6-5 and TRBJ2-5, with 7 bases matching TRBD1. V shed 2 bases and J 5 bases; nucleotides not matched to a gene: 8. Germline assignment: CDR1 MNHEY and CDR2 SVGAGI. The CDR3 contains 15 residues. This CDR3 is CASSYGSGGEETQYF. The DNA for the CDR3 is TGTGCCAGCAGTTACGGATCAGGGGGTGAGGAGACCCAGTACTTC.

The sample holds one count of this clone. This sequence joins TRBV28 and TRBJ1-2; 8 bases are a match to TRBD1. V lost 7 bases and J lost 5; bases outside the gene matches: 15. The CDR3 is made up of 16 amino acids. Germline CDR1 reads MDHEN; CDR2 reads SYDVKM. CDR3 protein: CASIRQGTPTGYGYTF. CDR3 DNA: TGTGCCAGCATTAGACAGGGGACGCCTACTGGGTATGGCTACACCTTC.

The CDR3 spells CASSDWMNEKLFF. CDR3 DNA sequence: TGTGCCAGCAGTGATTGGATGAATGAAAAACTGTTTTTT. The rearrangement uses TRBV6-1 and TRBJ1-4; D remains unclear. V lost 3 bases and J lost 5, with 7 bases in between. The CDR3 is 13 residues long. Germline V gives CDR1 MNHNS, CDR2 SASEGT.

This chain joins TRBV5-6 and TRBJ2-7, with D maybe TRBD1 (6 bases). The CDR3 has 14 residues. Trimming took 4 bases from V and 6 from J, leaving 17 bases between them. Germline assignment: CDR1 SGHDT and CDR2 YYEEEE. The CDR3 reads CASSIPGQIVEQYF. The CDR3 bases are TGTGCCAGCAGCATACCGGGACAAATTGTCGAGCAGTACTTC.

The chain links TRBV11-2 to TRBJ2-3; TRBD2 aligns across 11 bases. Germline trimming cut 5 bases from V and 1 base from J; bases unmatched to any gene: 5. Germline lookup yields CDR1 SGHAT and CDR2 FQNNGV. The CDR3 length is 16 residues. The CDR3 region has the DNA TGTGCCAGCAGCGTAACTAGCGGGGGAGGCACAGATACGCAGTATTTT. It is translated as CASSVTSGGGTDTQYF.

V usage is TRBV7-9 and J usage is TRBJ1-4; D call uncertain. The germline CDR1 and CDR2 sequences are SEHNR and FQNEAQ (reference sequence). The CDR3 sequence is 14 residues long. The V gene lost 4 bases and the J gene lost 10 bases, with 16 bases spanning the gap. The CDR3 coding sequence is TGTGCCAGCAGCTCCACTTTAGGCATGAGAAAACTGTTTTTT. It is translated as CASSSTLGMRKLFF.